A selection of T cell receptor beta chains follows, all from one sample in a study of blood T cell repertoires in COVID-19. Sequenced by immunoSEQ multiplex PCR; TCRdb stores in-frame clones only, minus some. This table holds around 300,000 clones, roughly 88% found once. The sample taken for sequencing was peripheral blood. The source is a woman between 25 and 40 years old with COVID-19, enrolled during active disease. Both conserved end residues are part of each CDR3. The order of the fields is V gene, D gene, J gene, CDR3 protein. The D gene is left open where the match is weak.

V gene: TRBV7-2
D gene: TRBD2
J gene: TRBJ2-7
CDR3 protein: CASSLGAGEGYEQYF

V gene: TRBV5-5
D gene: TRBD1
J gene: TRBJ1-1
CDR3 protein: CASSLRTGGEWGNTEAFF

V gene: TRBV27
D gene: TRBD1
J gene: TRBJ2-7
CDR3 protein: CASRTTGALPYEQYF

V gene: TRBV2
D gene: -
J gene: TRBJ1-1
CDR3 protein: CASSDQGSNTEAFF

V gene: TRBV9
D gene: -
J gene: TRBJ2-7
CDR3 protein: CASSLGTVASYEQYF

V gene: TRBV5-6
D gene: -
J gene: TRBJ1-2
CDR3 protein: CASTTGYGYTF

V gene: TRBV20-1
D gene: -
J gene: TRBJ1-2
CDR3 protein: CSARDREGYTF

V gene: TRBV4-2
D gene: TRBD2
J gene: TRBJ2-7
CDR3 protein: CASSQVGLAGVEQYF

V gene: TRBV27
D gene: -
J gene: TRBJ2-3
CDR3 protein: CASSLFRGSTDTQYF

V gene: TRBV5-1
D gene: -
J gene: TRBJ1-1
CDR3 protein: CASSLGGLANTEAFF

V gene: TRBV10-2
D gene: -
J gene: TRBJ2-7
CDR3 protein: CASSDYPGHYEQYF

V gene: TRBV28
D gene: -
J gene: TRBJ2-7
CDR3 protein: CASSAYSGSEQYF

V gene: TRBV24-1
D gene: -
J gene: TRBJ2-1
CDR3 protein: CATSDRSGSNEQFF

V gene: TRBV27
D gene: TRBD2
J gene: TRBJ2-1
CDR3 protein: CASSLGLAGIDEQFF

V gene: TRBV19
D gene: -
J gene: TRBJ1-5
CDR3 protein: CASSIQGLGNNQPQHF

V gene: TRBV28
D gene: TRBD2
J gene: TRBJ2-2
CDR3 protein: CASSSGLAGAVGELFF